The sequence of this T cell receptor (beta chain) was determined in a study of CD8 T cells in ankylosing spondylitis. Broader study findings: The clones that were linked to disease were reported to be significantly enriched in matched synovial fluid samples from ankylosing spondylitis patients. Within peripheral blood, clones linked to disease were CD8+ and relatively rare. A TCR beta motif of 7 or 8 highly homologous variants appeared characteristic of ankylosing spondylitis blood.

Comments on this clonotype: The antigen is unknown.

Scientists made TCR beta libraries using quantitative 5'-RACE with molecular barcodes. TCRdb independently ran MiXCR on the 5' RACE reads; one entry per CDR3 protein. The sample yields approximately 540,000 distinct CDR3 sequences, about an eighth seen once. Material for sequencing was blood, either unsorted or a sorted T cell fraction (not recorded which). The clonotype was recovered from a male donor with ankylosing spondylitis.

This CDR3 is CSASTPNGGELFF. Written as DNA, the CDR3 is TGCAGTGCCAGTACACCTAACGGCGGGGAGCTGTTTTTT. The V and J genes are TRBV20-1 and TRBJ2-2, with no clear D. Germline V CDR1 and CDR2: DFQATT, SNEGSKA (reference sequence). V was cut by 6 bases and J by 7 bases, with 15 bases left in between. This CDR3 has 13 residues.